The 20 T cell receptor beta chains below come from one sample, sequenced in a study of blood T cell repertoires in COVID-19. Profiling relied on immunoSEQ multiplex PCR, and the TCRdb table lists in-frame clones only, not all of them. The sample carries 250,000 to 350,000 clones, 65% to 90% recorded once. Sequenced: peripheral blood. Receptors originate from a woman in her 70s with COVID-19, enrolled during active disease.

The gene calls are TRBV24-1 and TRBJ2-7; possible D gene TRBD2, 6 bases. Deletions cut 4 bases from V and 3 bases from J, with 9 bases between. The CDR3 consists of 13 residues. In germline, CDR1 is KGHDR, CDR2 SFDVKD. CDR3 amino acids: CATSEGLFYEQYF. The DNA of the CDR3 is TGTGCCACCAGTGAGGGACTGTTCTACGAGCAGTACTTC.

This clone occurred once. This sequence joins TRBV15 and TRBJ2-1, with TRBD2 as a possible D gene (7 bases). The CDR3 is 16 residues long. V was cut by 1 base and J by 8 bases, with 18 bases left in between. Per germline, CDR1 LNHNV and CDR2 YYDKDF (reference sequence). The CDR3 DNA reads as TGTGCCACCAGCAGAGGTCGGGGGGCTTGGGAGTATGAGCAGTTCTTC. The encoded protein is CATSRGRGAWEYEQFF.

This rearrangement joins TRBV5-1 to TRBJ1-2; 11 bases are a match to TRBD1. The CDR3 covers 15 residues. V shed 3 bases and J 4 bases; nucleotides not matched to a gene: 5. CDR1 SGHRS and CDR2 YFSETQ come from the germline V gene. The CDR3 spells CASSSGTGGPYGYTF. DNA of the CDR3: TGCGCCAGCAGCTCCGGGACAGGGGGTCCCTATGGCTACACCTTC.

The V call is TRBV2, the J call TRBJ1-4, with TRBD1 as a possible D gene (5 bases). Germline V lookup: CDR1 SNHLY, CDR2 FYNNEI. The CDR3 has 15 amino acids. Trimming cost V 5 bases and J 8 bases, with 18 bases left between them. The CDR3 here is CASSQRDAREEKLFF. The CDR3 DNA follows: TGTGCCAGCAGTCAGAGGGACGCCCGGGAGGAAAAACTGTTTTTT.

This clone was counted between two and nine times. The chain uses TRBV6-5 and TRBJ2-1; D ambiguous. This CDR3 comprises 15 residues. Germline V gives CDR1 MNHEY, CDR2 SVGAGI. V lost 0 bases to trimming and J lost 4 bases, with 10 bases between them. In DNA form, the CDR3 reads TGTGCCAGCAGTTACTCCGGGTTATCGTACAATGAGCAGTTCTTC. This gives the protein CASSYSGLSYNEQFF.

The J gene is TRBJ2-2, the V gene TRBV10-1; 7 nucleotides agree with TRBD1. The V segment lost 6 bases and the J segment 6 bases; nucleotides outside the gene matches: 7. The CDR3 runs to 14 residues. CDR1 and CDR2 (germline): WNHNN, SYGVQD (reference sequence). The CDR3 DNA sequence: TGCGCCAGCAGGACAGGGCCGGAATCCGGGGAGCTGTTTTTT. Amino acids: CASRTGPESGELFF.

This clone was counted once. This rearrangement joins TRBV9 to TRBJ1-1; no definite D call. V lost 4 bases to trimming and J lost 0 bases, with 7 bases between them. The CDR3 has 13 amino acids. Looked up from germline, CDR1 is SGDLS and CDR2 is YYNGEE. CDR3 in DNA: TGTGCCAGCAGCCCGTCCGTGAACACTGAAGCTTTCTTT. It yields the protein CASSPSVNTEAFF.

The rearrangement links TRBV19 to TRBJ1-2; D unclear. The germline V and J ends were trimmed by 6 bases and 5 bases, with 13 bases remaining between them. Germline CDR1 LNHDA, CDR2 SQIVND (reference sequence). The CDR3 is 13 residues long. The DNA for the CDR3 is TGTGCCAGTAGGTCGGATCCGGGGTATGGCTACACCTTC. Translation: CASRSDPGYGYTF.

This chain connects TRBV5-8 to TRBJ2-1, with TRBD2 matching 9 bases. V trimming: 3 bases; J trimming: 6 bases; junction bases outside the gene matches: 13. The CDR3 has 17 amino acids. Germline V lookup: CDR1 SGHTS, CDR2 YDEGEE. The CDR3 coding sequence is TGTGCCAGCAGCTCTCTTGCGGGGGGGCCCATCGGCAATGAGCAGTTCTTC. Protein product: CASSSLAGGPIGNEQFF. Complete variable domain (other parts from reference TRBV5-8 and TRBJ2-1): EAGVTQSPTHLIKTRGQQATLRCSPISGHTSVYWYQQALGLGLQFLLWYDEGEERNRGNFPPRFSGRQFPNYSSELNVNALELEDSALYLCASSSLAGGPIGNEQFFGPGTRLTVL.

This chain uses TRBV19 with TRBJ1-4, with D possibly TRBD1 on 5 matching bases. Germline V gene data show CDR1 as LNHDA and CDR2 as SQIVND (reference sequence). This CDR3 has 16 residues. Trimming stripped 1 base from V and 11 bases from J, with 20 bases between. The CDR3 reads CASSIGYYRPGWKLFF. The CDR3 DNA reads TGTGCCAGTAGTATAGGTTATTATCGGCCAGGGTGGAAACTGTTTTTT.

V is TRBV19 and J is TRBJ2-1, with D possibly matching TRBD2 (5 bases). The CDR3 totals 14 residues. The V end was cut by 7 bases, the J end by 3 bases, with 13 bases between. Germline CDR1 reads LNHDA; CDR2 reads SQIVND (reference sequence). DNA of the CDR3: TGTGCCAGTACCCCGAAGGGAGTCTACAATGAGCAGTTCTTC. This gives the protein CASTPKGVYNEQFF.

V and J are TRBV27 and TRBJ1-1, with TRBD1 as a possible D gene (5 bases). The germline V gene encodes CDR1 MNHEY and CDR2 SMNVEV (reference sequence). Trimming removed 0 bases from V and 2 bases from J, with 7 bases in between. There are 14 residues in the CDR3. CDR3 sequence (DNA): TGTGCCAGCAGTTTATCGACAGTAAACACTGAAGCTTTCTTT. Its translation: CASSLSTVNTEAFF.

The chain has TRBV27 and TRBJ2-7, with a tentative D call TRBD1 (5 bases). Between the trimmed V and J ends, which lost 2 bases and 0 bases, there was a span of 11 bases. The CDR3 spans 15 residues. Germline V gene sequence: CDR1 MNHEY, CDR2 SMNVEV (reference sequence). Here the CDR3 reads CASSLQGFGSYEQYF. The CDR3 region has the DNA TGTGCCAGCAGTTTACAGGGTTTCGGCTCCTACGAGCAGTACTTC.

V gene TRBV15 combines with J gene TRBJ1-1; 8 positions match TRBD1. With 3 bases clipped from V and 2 bases from J, the junction kept 2 bases outside the gene matches. The CDR3 totals 14 residues. Germline values: CDR1 LNHNV, CDR2 YYDKDF (reference sequence). CDR3 DNA sequence: TGTGCCACCAGCAGGGACAGGGATAACACTGAAGCTTTCTTT. It codes for CATSRDRDNTEAFF.

This clone was counted a few times. The V call is TRBV12-3 or TRBV12-4, the J call TRBJ1-6; TRBD1 might be the D (5 bases). V was pared by 6 bases and J by 9 bases, with 12 bases between. This CDR3 has 13 amino acids. In DNA form, the CDR3 reads TGTGCCAGCAGACTCCAAGGGGCTTCACCCCTCCACTTT. It encodes CASRLQGASPLHF.

The rearrangement links TRBV28 to TRBJ2-7; 9 nucleotides align to TRBD2. Germline V gene data show CDR1 as MDHEN and CDR2 as SYDVKM. This CDR3 contains 14 residues. With 7 bases clipped from V and 3 bases from J, the junction kept 7 bases outside the gene matches. The CDR3 spells CASIRAGGRYEQYF. The CDR3 nucleotides read TGTGCCAGCATCCGAGCGGGGGGTCGCTACGAGCAGTACTTC.

This clone was seen ten or more times. The chain employs TRBV4-3 and TRBJ2-2, with D tentatively TRBD1 (5 bases). Trimming cost V 0 bases and J 6 bases, with 8 bases left between them. Germline CDR1 is LGHNA and CDR2 is YSLEER. This CDR3 comprises 14 residues. CDR3 sequence (DNA): TGCGCCAGCAGCCAAGATATCAGGGCCGGGGAGCTGTTTTTT. Its protein product is CASSQDIRAGELFF.

This sequence joins TRBV6-5 and TRBJ1-1, with a weak D call TRBD1 (5 bases). Trimming pared 6 bases from V and 0 bases from J, leaving 11 bases between. The CDR3 extends over 14 amino acids. The germline gives CDR1 MNHEY, CDR2 SVGAGI. The CDR3 sequence: CASRWRQMNTEAFF. CDR3 coding DNA: TGTGCCAGCAGGTGGCGACAGATGAACACTGAAGCTTTCTTT.

The V call is TRBV3-1 (or the pseudogene TRBV3-2), the J call TRBJ2-7; no reliable D call. V lost 3 bases, J lost 2 bases, and 11 bases lay in between. The germline CDR1 and CDR2 sequences are LGHDT and YNNKEL (reference sequence). The CDR3 covers 14 residues. In DNA form, the CDR3 reads TGTGCCAGCAGCCAGTCGATAGCAGCCTACGAGCAGTACTTC. Protein product: CASSQSIAAYEQYF.

This chain's CDR3 is CASLAGGLGEKLFF. In DNA, the CDR3 is TGTGCCAGCCTGGCGGGGGGGCTGGGTGAAAAACTGTTTTTT. The V and J genes are TRBV19 and TRBJ1-4, with D maybe TRBD1 (6 bases). The CDR3 spans 14 residues. V was cut by 9 bases and J by 7 bases, with 18 bases left in between. Germline CDR1 LNHDA, CDR2 SQIVND (reference sequence).